This is a list of T cell receptor beta chains from one sample in a study of glioma-infiltrating T cells after dendritic cell vaccination. Assay: immunoSEQ multiplex PCR; the TCRdb copy retains only in-frame clones and omits some. The sample shows about 99,000 clones, 80% of them seen only once. The starting material was blood, obtained after dendritic cell vaccination. The receptors were gathered from a human donor with glioblastoma. Each CDR3 is given with its conserved first and last residue. A D gene is named only where the DNA matches it firmly. Clone size is given for some rows only: seen once, a few or many times, or a class if the clone is expanded.

abundance: -
d_gene: TRBD1
v_gene: TRBV27
j_gene: TRBJ1-1
CDR3nt: TGTGCCAGCAGTCGAGACAGGGGAGGTGAAGCTTTCTTT
CDR3aa: CASSRDRGGEAFF

abundance: -
d_gene: TRBD1
v_gene: TRBV7-9
j_gene: TRBJ1-3
CDR3nt: TGTGCCAGCAGCACACAGGGGGCTGGAAACACCATATATTTT
CDR3aa: CASSTQGAGNTIYF

abundance: -
d_gene: -
v_gene: TRBV9
j_gene: TRBJ1-2
CDR3nt: TGTGCCAGCAGCGTAGTGTCCGGGAGTTATGGCTACACCTTC
CDR3aa: CASSVVSGSYGYTF

abundance: once
d_gene: TRBD1
v_gene: TRBV19
j_gene: TRBJ1-1
CDR3nt: TGTGCCAGTATTCGTGGTGGACAGGGAGTAGAGGCTTTCTTT
CDR3aa: CASIRGGQGVEAFF

abundance: few
d_gene: -
v_gene: TRBV7-8
j_gene: TRBJ1-2
CDR3nt: TGTGCCAGCAGCCGAGGCGGCACCTATGGCTACACCTTC
CDR3aa: CASSRGGTYGYTF

abundance: few
d_gene: TRBD1
v_gene: TRBV6-5
j_gene: TRBJ1-1
CDR3nt: TGTGCCAGCAGTTTGACAGGGGGTGCAGCTTTCTTT
CDR3aa: CASSLTGGAAFF

abundance: many
d_gene: TRBD2
v_gene: TRBV13
j_gene: TRBJ2-7
CDR3nt: TGTGCCAGCAGCTTAGTACTAGCGGGGGGGGAGCAGTACTTC
CDR3aa: CASSLVLAGGEQYF

abundance: -
d_gene: -
v_gene: TRBV29-1
j_gene: TRBJ1-2
CDR3nt: TGCAGCGCCGGGTTGTTAGACTATGGCTACACCTTC
CDR3aa: CSAGLLDYGYTF

abundance: -
d_gene: TRBD2
v_gene: TRBV5-1
j_gene: TRBJ2-1
CDR3nt: TGCGCCAGCAGCTCGCGGGGGGGCCTCCACAATGAGCAGTTCTTC
CDR3aa: CASSSRGGLHNEQFF

abundance: -
d_gene: -
v_gene: TRBV29-1
j_gene: TRBJ1-2
CDR3nt: TGCAGCGTTGTGGAACAGGGCCTTTGGAGTGGCTACACCTTC
CDR3aa: CSVVEQGLWSGYTF

abundance: -
d_gene: TRBD1
v_gene: TRBV18
j_gene: TRBJ1-5
CDR3nt: TGTGCCAGCTCACCAGGGACAGGGCTCAATCAGCCCCAGCATTTT
CDR3aa: CASSPGTGLNQPQHF

abundance: -
d_gene: TRBD2
v_gene: TRBV2
j_gene: TRBJ2-3
CDR3nt: TGTGCCAGCAGTGCAGAGCGGGGTAGCACAGATACGCAGTATTTT
CDR3aa: CASSAERGSTDTQYF

abundance: -
d_gene: -
v_gene: TRBV27
j_gene: TRBJ2-5
CDR3nt: TGTGCCAGCAGTGCGGGTGGGGAGACCCAGTACTTC
CDR3aa: CASSAGGETQYF

abundance: -
d_gene: -
v_gene: TRBV18
j_gene: TRBJ1-1
CDR3nt: TGTGCCAGCTCACCACCAGGGGGGAACACTGAAGCTTTCTTT
CDR3aa: CASSPPGGNTEAFF

abundance: -
d_gene: -
v_gene: TRBV27
j_gene: TRBJ1-4
CDR3nt: TGTGCCAGCAGTTCGCTCGGGGTAGTAGGGGAAAAACTGTTTTTT
CDR3aa: CASSSLGVVGEKLFF

abundance: few
d_gene: TRBD1
v_gene: TRBV19
j_gene: TRBJ1-6
CDR3nt: TGTGCCAGTAGGGGGAGAACCGGGACAGGGACAGGAACCTATAATTCACCCCTCCACTTT
CDR3aa: CASRGRTGTGTGTYNSPLHF

abundance: -
d_gene: -
v_gene: TRBV2
j_gene: TRBJ1-5
CDR3nt: TGTGCCAGCTCACAGGGTGAAGGGCAGCCCCAGCATTTT
CDR3aa: CASSQGEGQPQHF

abundance: -
d_gene: -
v_gene: TRBV19
j_gene: TRBJ2-7
CDR3nt: TGTGCCAGTAGTATAGGTGACAGGCGCCCCTACGAGCAGTACTTC
CDR3aa: CASSIGDRRPYEQYF

abundance: -
d_gene: TRBD1
v_gene: TRBV15
j_gene: TRBJ1-4
CDR3nt: TGTGCCACCAGCGGGGACAGTCCAACTAATGAAAAACTGTTTTTT
CDR3aa: CATSGDSPTNEKLFF

abundance: -
d_gene: TRBD2
v_gene: TRBV18
j_gene: TRBJ2-1
CDR3nt: TGTGCCAGCTCACCACCTCTCGGACTAGCGGGATTGAATGAGCAGTTCTTC
CDR3aa: CASSPPLGLAGLNEQFF

abundance: few
d_gene: -
v_gene: TRBV10-3
j_gene: TRBJ2-1
CDR3nt: TGTGCCATCAGAGGAGGGGTGGGACCCAATGAGCAGTTCTTC
CDR3aa: CAIRGGVGPNEQFF

abundance: few
d_gene: TRBD2
v_gene: TRBV4-1
j_gene: TRBJ2-1
CDR3nt: TGCGCCAGCAGCCAAGATGAGGTTGGGCTAGCGGGGAATGAGCAGTTCTTC
CDR3aa: CASSQDEVGLAGNEQFF

abundance: -
d_gene: -
v_gene: TRBV5-1
j_gene: TRBJ1-2
CDR3nt: TGCGCCAGCAGCCACCCTAACAGGGATGGCTACACCTTC
CDR3aa: CASSHPNRDGYTF

abundance: -
d_gene: TRBD1
v_gene: TRBV5-1
j_gene: TRBJ2-1
CDR3nt: TGCGCCAGCAGGGAAGGGACAGGTTCTTCCTACAATGAGCAGTTCTTC
CDR3aa: CASREGTGSSYNEQFF

abundance: -
d_gene: -
v_gene: TRBV27
j_gene: TRBJ1-2
CDR3nt: TGTGCCAGCAAACCGACAGGCACCTATGGCTACACCTTC
CDR3aa: CASKPTGTYGYTF

abundance: few
d_gene: TRBD1
v_gene: TRBV6-1
j_gene: TRBJ2-7
CDR3nt: TGTGCCAGCACATTGGACAGGGGACGGGAGCAGTACTTC
CDR3aa: CASTLDRGREQYF

abundance: -
d_gene: -
v_gene: TRBV5-1
j_gene: TRBJ1-2
CDR3nt: TGCGCCAGCAGCAGTGGGGGGGGCGTCGGCTACACCTTC
CDR3aa: CASSSGGGVGYTF

abundance: -
d_gene: -
v_gene: TRBV19
j_gene: TRBJ1-4
CDR3nt: TGTGCCAGTAGTGGGGGCAGTATGACGAAACTGTTTTTT
CDR3aa: CASSGGSMTKLFF

abundance: -
d_gene: TRBD1
v_gene: TRBV6-5
j_gene: TRBJ1-1
CDR3nt: TGTGCCAGCAGTGGGACAGGGAACGCTGAAGCTTTCTTT
CDR3aa: CASSGTGNAEAFF

abundance: -
d_gene: TRBD2
v_gene: TRBV18
j_gene: TRBJ2-1
CDR3nt: TGTGCCAGCTCAAGCGGGACTAGCGGGGGGGCCGGAAATGAGCAGTTCTTC
CDR3aa: CASSSGTSGGAGNEQFF

abundance: -
d_gene: TRBD2
v_gene: TRBV5-4
j_gene: TRBJ2-3
CDR3nt: TGTGCCAGCAGCCTCGGGACTAGCGGGAAGGGAGGCGCAGATACGCAGTATTTT
CDR3aa: CASSLGTSGKGGADTQYF

abundance: -
d_gene: -
v_gene: TRBV2
j_gene: TRBJ2-1
CDR3nt: TGTGCCAGCAGTCGAATCGGGTCTGGTGAGCAGTTCTTC
CDR3aa: CASSRIGSGEQFF

abundance: -
d_gene: TRBD2
v_gene: TRBV7-8
j_gene: TRBJ2-2
CDR3nt: TGTGCCACCAGCGGGGGAGGGAACACCGGGGAGCTGTTTTTT
CDR3aa: CATSGGGNTGELFF

abundance: -
d_gene: -
v_gene: TRBV5-1
j_gene: TRBJ1-2
CDR3nt: TGCGCCAGCACCCTAGGAAGTCCCTTAGGCCGTGGCTACACCTTC
CDR3aa: CASTLGSPLGRGYTF

abundance: few
d_gene: -
v_gene: TRBV5-4
j_gene: TRBJ1-3
CDR3nt: TGTGCCAGCAGCTTGGCAGGGCGGGGAAACACCATATATTTT
CDR3aa: CASSLAGRGNTIYF

abundance: -
d_gene: -
v_gene: TRBV11-2
j_gene: TRBJ2-7
CDR3nt: TGTGCCAGCAGCTTAGTTAGGGGGTCCTACGAGCAGTACTTC
CDR3aa: CASSLVRGSYEQYF

abundance: -
d_gene: -
v_gene: TRBV5-6
j_gene: TRBJ1-1
CDR3nt: TGTGCCAGCTATGTGGCGCAGGTGAAGAACACTGAAGCTTTCTTT
CDR3aa: CASYVAQVKNTEAFF

abundance: -
d_gene: TRBD2
v_gene: TRBV19
j_gene: TRBJ2-1
CDR3nt: TGTGCCAGTAGTATAAGGGTACCAGGACTAGTCTTTTACAATGAGCAGTTCTTC
CDR3aa: CASSIRVPGLVFYNEQFF

abundance: -
d_gene: -
v_gene: TRBV6-6
j_gene: TRBJ2-2
CDR3nt: TGTGCCAGCAGCTTACAGGGTTCCGGGGAGCTGTTTTTT
CDR3aa: CASSLQGSGELFF

abundance: -
d_gene: -
v_gene: TRBV19
j_gene: TRBJ2-1
CDR3nt: TGTGCGACGCGGCTAGCGGGGGACAGGGCGGAGCAGTTCTTC
CDR3aa: CATRLAGDRAEQFF